This entry lists 12 T cell receptor beta chains sequenced from one sample in a study of regulatory T cells in long-lasting Graves disease. Sequencing libraries for TCR beta were prepared with iRepertoire HTBI primers and Arm-PCR of CDR3 regions. One entry per CDR3 protein results from TCRdb running MiXCR on the multiplex PCR reads. The sample includes some 500,000 distinct CDR3 sequences, 15% to 20% of them seen just once. As to time point: newly diagnosed GD, antithyroid drugs for less than 3 months. The TCR library was made from RNA extracted from PBMCs. This same sample was also taken into another study, of T cells in Graves' hyperthyroidism and ophthalmopathy.

The material was peripheral blood mononuclear cells (PBMCs), obtained at new diagnosis, from a patient treated with antithyroid drugs. The receptors come from a woman aged 35-65 years with Graves disease.

This clonotype was recorded many times. V and J are TRBV6-1 and TRBJ2-5; D gene ambiguous. The germline V and J ends were trimmed by 6 bases and 5 bases, with 7 bases remaining between them. Germline V gene lookup returns CDR1 MNHNS and CDR2 SASEGT. The CDR3 totals 11 residues. The CDR3 protein is CASSTRETQYF. CDR3 DNA: TGTGCCAGCAGCACCCGGGAGACCCAGTACTTC.

The table lists this clonotype with many counts. The chain combines TRBV6-2 or TRBV6-3 with TRBJ1-1; 8 nucleotides line up with TRBD1. CDR1 MNHEY and CDR2 SVGEGT come from the germline V gene. The V gene end was trimmed by 5 bases and the J gene end by 6 bases; junction bases not matched to a gene: 17. This CDR3 region has 17 residues. CDR3 nucleotides: TGTGCCAGCAGTCCGAGCAGGGGGCTGGGTGAGGTCGCTGAAGCTTTCTTT. Translated, it gives CASSPSRGLGEVAEAFF.

Written as DNA, the CDR3 is TGTGCCAGCATGAAAAGCGGGGGGGATGTGGAGACCCAGTACTTC. Translation: CASMKSGGDVETQYF. The chain links TRBV2 to TRBJ2-5; TRBD2 matches at 10 bases. This CDR3 contains 15 residues. Losses at the gene ends were 7 bases for V and 5 bases for J; bases not matched to a gene: 10. Germline-derived CDR1 and CDR2 are SNHLY and FYNNEI.

This sequence joins TRBV12-5 and TRBJ1-5; possibly TRBD1 for D (6 bases). Germline V gene sequence: CDR1 LGHNT, CDR2 FRNRAP. The CDR3 has 18 amino acids. Deletions cut 6 bases from V and 3 bases from J, with 24 bases between. The DNA of the CDR3 is TGTGCTAGTGGCCCAGGCAGTTTTGGGGGGGCCCTCAATCAGCCCCAGCATTTT. Translated, it gives CASGPGSFGGALNQPQHF.

At least ten counts were recorded for this clonotype. The chain couples TRBV6-9 to TRBJ1-5, with TRBD1 identical over 7 bases. The CDR3 spans 17 residues. Trimming removed 3 bases from V and 2 bases from J; junction bases left unmatched: 10. Germline V gene sequence: CDR1 MNHGY, CDR2 SVAAGI. CDR3 nucleotide sequence: TGTGCCAGCAGTTACCTCAACAGGGGTGTTGGCAATCAGCCCCAGCATTTT. Amino acid sequence: CASSYLNRGVGNQPQHF.

With regard to this clonotype: This may arise from a read error, as a much more abundant clone is one base away. The chain carries TRBV30 and TRBJ1-5; 8 nucleotides agree with TRBD1. The CDR3 runs to 13 residues. Looked up from germline, CDR1 is GTSNPN and CDR2 is SVGIG (reference sequence). V was clipped by 5 bases and J by 9 bases; unmatched bases: 9. The CDR3 protein is CAWSGQVGGPQHF. CDR3 nucleotide sequence: TGTGCCTGGTCGGGACAGGTAGGGGGGCCCCAGCATTTT.

This clonotype was detected ten times or more. This chain links TRBV20-1 with TRBJ1-6, with TRBD1 matching over 7 bases. CDR3 length equals 14 residues. The V gene's germline CDR1 is DFQATT and CDR2 SNEGSKA (reference sequence). Unmatched junction bases numbered 6, after V lost 3 bases and J lost 7 bases. CDR3 residues: CSASPRGENSPLHF. In DNA, the CDR3 is TGCAGTGCTAGCCCCAGGGGGGAAAATTCACCCCTCCACTTT.

The chain is built from TRBV19 and TRBJ2-3; D possibly matches TRBD1 or TRBD2 (7 bases each). V was trimmed by 5 bases and J by 4 bases, leaving 22 bases between them. CDR3 length: 17 residues. Germline lookup yields CDR1 LNHDA and CDR2 SQIVND (reference sequence). CDR3 residues: CASSLRRAGGASDTQYF. Written as DNA, the CDR3 is TGTGCCAGTAGTCTACGCCGGGCAGGGGGGGCATCAGATACGCAGTATTTT.

This clonotype was detected a few times. The genes are TRBV13 and TRBJ2-1, with 8 bases aligning to TRBD2. The CDR3 totals 15 residues. The germline CDR1 and CDR2 sequences are PRHDT and FYEKMQ (reference sequence). J gave up 7 bases and V 6 bases, and 11 bases lay outside the gene matches. This CDR3 reads CASRLGGGSLNEQFF. CDR3 bases: TGTGCCAGCAGGCTCGGGGGGGGCTCTCTGAATGAGCAGTTCTTC.

This clonotype was counted only a few times. V is TRBV4-1 and J is TRBJ1-5, with a possible D match to TRBD1 (5 bases). Germline-derived CDR1 and CDR2 are MGHRA and YSYEKL. With 1 base removed from V and 7 bases from J, the gap between germline ends came to 14 bases. The CDR3 extends over 15 amino acids. The CDR3 DNA reads as TGCGCCAGCAGCCAAGCATTGATGCGGGACCAGCCCCAGCATTTT. Translation gives CASSQALMRDQPQHF.

V usage is TRBV4-2 and J usage is TRBJ2-3; D is uncertain. The CDR3 contains 14 residues. The germline V gene has CDR1 LGHNA and CDR2 YNFKEQ. V was pared by 4 bases and J by 7 bases, with 15 bases between. CDR3 nucleotide sequence: TGTGCCAGCAGCCGAGAGAATTTGGTGAATACGCAGTATTTT. It translates to CASSRENLVNTQYF.

The CDR3 DNA sequence: TGTGCCAGCACCGGACAGTTGAGCTCCTACGAGCAGTACTTC. Amino acid sequence: CASTGQLSSYEQYF. This chain links TRBV2 with TRBJ2-7, with D perhaps TRBD1 (6 bases). Germline V gives CDR1 SNHLY, CDR2 FYNNEI. V was trimmed by 7 bases and J by 0 bases, leaving 13 bases between them. This CDR3 is built from 14 residues.